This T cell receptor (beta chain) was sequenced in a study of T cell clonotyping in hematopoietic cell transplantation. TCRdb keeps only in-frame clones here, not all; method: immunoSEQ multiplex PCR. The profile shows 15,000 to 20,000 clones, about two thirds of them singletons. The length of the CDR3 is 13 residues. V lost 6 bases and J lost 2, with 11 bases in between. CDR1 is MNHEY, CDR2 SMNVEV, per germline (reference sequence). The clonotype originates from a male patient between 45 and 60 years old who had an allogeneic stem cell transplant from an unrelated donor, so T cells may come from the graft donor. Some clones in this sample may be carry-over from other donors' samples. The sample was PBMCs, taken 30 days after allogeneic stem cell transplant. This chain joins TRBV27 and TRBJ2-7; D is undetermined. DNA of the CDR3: TGTGCCAGCAGATACGGCTCAGCCTACGAGCAGTACTTC. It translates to CASRYGSAYEQYF.